These 5 T cell receptor beta chains originate from one sample sequenced in a study of tumor-infiltrating lymphocytes in primary liver carcinoma. A primer matching the constant region was used to make TCR beta cDNA from approximately 500 ng of total RNA. Generation of the TCR beta libraries relied on three nested multiplex PCR rounds using slightly modified ARM-PCR. Amplification in the first two PCR rounds was performed using TRBV1-TRBV30 forward primers and a C-beta reverse primer for 10 cycles each. TCRdb used MiXCR to reprocess the multiplex PCR reads, holding one entry per CDR3 protein. Among tens of thousands of distinct CDR3 sequences listed, about 71% were seen once. For each extraction, RNA and DNA were obtained together from about 20-30 mg of unsorted bulk tissue. Sequences were obtained from liver tumor tissue from sampling region 4. Specified subset: tumor region T4, right-lateral pole. Receptor source: a man in his forties with primary liver carcinoma and hepatitis B virus infection.

On this clonotype: Mismatch with germline at one junction end may stem from a read error. This chain links TRBV5-1 with TRBJ2-6; possible D gene TRBD1, 5 bases. This CDR3 spans 15 amino acids. Germline CDR1 reads SGHRS; CDR2 reads YFSETQ. DNA of the CDR3: TGCACCAGCAGCGCCGGACATTCTGGAGCCAACCTCCTGACTTTC. As protein: CTSSAGHSGANLLTF.

This clonotype was seen only once. The conserved phenylalanine or tryptophan normally closing the CDR3 is absent here, so this likely arose from a read error. The rearrangement joins TRBV6-1 to TRBJ2-7, with D maybe TRBD2 (5 bases). Germline V CDR1 and CDR2: MNHNS, SASEGT. The CDR3 is 14 residues long. CDR3 loop: CASSEAADGYEQYL. In DNA, the CDR3 is TGTGCCAGCAGCGAAGCGGCAGACGGCTACGAGCAGTACCTC.

For this clonotype: An end of the junction differs from the germline gene, which may be a read error. The chain is built from TRBV18 and TRBJ1-1, with D perhaps matching TRBD1 (6 bases). Germline values: CDR1 KGHSH, CDR2 LQKENI. The CDR3 runs to 16 residues. The CDR3 DNA reads TGTGCCAGCCCACCACCATCCAGGGGATCGAACACTGAAGCTTTCTTT. It yields the protein CASPPPSRGSNTEAFF.

To note about this clonotype: Relative to the germline gene, one junction end is altered; a read error may explain this. The CDR3 nucleotides are TGTGCCAGCAATTTACAAGCGGGATGGCCCCATGAGCAGTTCTTC. It encodes CASNLQAGWPHEQFF. V and J are TRBV12-3 or TRBV12-4 and TRBJ2-1; 7 nucleotides line up with TRBD2. The CDR3 is made up of 15 amino acids.

Ten or more counts support this clonotype. The chain couples TRBV6-1 to TRBJ2-7; 9 nucleotides agree with TRBD1. The trim removed 7 bases at V and 6 bases at J, leaving 13 bases unmatched. The CDR3 covers 15 residues. Germline lookup yields CDR1 MNHNS and CDR2 SASEGT. CDR3 nucleotide sequence: TGTGCCAGCATCAGGGACAGGGCGGTATTTGGCGAGCAGTACTTC. Translated, it gives CASIRDRAVFGEQYF.